Shown below are 9 T cell receptor beta chains from a single sample sequenced in a study of blood T cells in healthy people across ages. Then a second PCR, running roughly 7 to 12 cycles, was carried out with a sample-barcoded 5' primer and a J-beta primer mix. From the 5' RACE reads, TCRdb called clonotypes with MiXCR, one entry per CDR3 protein. The sample shows hundreds of thousands of distinct CDR3 sequences, 40% to 45% of them seen only once. Sequenced sample: blood. The receptors were sampled from a woman aged 55-75 years in good health.

This clonotype was observed a handful of times. This chain joins TRBV2 and TRBJ2-6, with 7 bases matching TRBD2. The V gene's germline CDR1 is SNHLY and CDR2 FYNNEI. The CDR3 covers 16 residues. Germline trimming cut 4 bases from V and 2 bases from J; bases unmatched to any gene: 5. The CDR3 region has the DNA TGTGCCAGCAGTGGGGGGGGTCCTCCTGGGGCCAACGTCCTGACTTTC. It specifies CASSGGGPPGANVLTF.

V gene TRBV7-9 combines with J gene TRBJ2-1, with TRBD1 matching over 7 bases. The CDR3 is made up of 13 amino acids. CDR1 SEHNR and CDR2 FQNEAQ come from the germline V gene (reference sequence). Unmatched junction bases numbered 5, after V lost 2 bases and J lost 10 bases. This chain's CDR3 is CASSLITGEEQFF. CDR3 coding DNA: TGTGCCAGCAGCTTAATAACAGGGGAGGAGCAGTTCTTC.

Comment on this clonotype: One end of the junction fails to match germline, which may point to a read error. V usage is TRBV7-7 and J usage is TRBJ2-3, with TRBD1 matching 7 bases. From germline, CDR1 is SSHAT and CDR2 FNYEAQ (reference sequence). The CDR3 has 18 amino acids. CDR3 DNA: TGTGCTAGCAGCCCAACAGGGGCCCGTTACCTTAGCACAGATACGCAGTATTTT. Its translation: CASSPTGARYLSTDTQYF.

In regard to this clonotype: Germline and junction disagree at one end, which may indicate a read error. The CDR3: CASSLSGPGQNTGELFF. CDR3 in DNA: TGTGCTAGCAGCTTATCCGGACCGGGACAGAACACCGGGGAGCTGTTTTTT. V and J are TRBV7-7 and TRBJ2-2; TRBD1 might be the D (6 bases). This CDR3 has 17 amino acids. Germline values: CDR1 SSHAT, CDR2 FNYEAQ (reference sequence).

The rearrangement joins TRBV28 to TRBJ2-7; no reliable D call. CDR1 is MDHEN, CDR2 SYDVKM, per germline. CDR3 length: 12 residues. V was pared by 9 bases and J by 3 bases, with 12 bases between. The DNA for the CDR3 is TGTGCCAGGATTAAGAAAATCTACGAGCAGTACTTC. It specifies CARIKKIYEQYF.

In regard to this clonotype: This sequence may be a read error, since a much larger clone differs from it by one base. V and J are TRBV27 and TRBJ1-2; D gene uncertain. This CDR3 region has 13 residues. Germline V gene lookup returns CDR1 MNHEY and CDR2 SMNVEV (reference sequence). The CDR3 DNA is TGTGCCAGCATTCCGGCTTCCATCGATGGCTGCACCTTC. This translates into CASIPASIDGCTF.

This clonotype was detected only a few times. The rearrangement joins TRBV3-1 to TRBJ1-4, with D perhaps matching TRBD1 (5 bases). The CDR3 contains 13 residues. With 1 base removed from V and 7 bases from J, the gap between germline ends came to 7 bases. Germline V gives CDR1 LGHDT, CDR2 YNNKEL (reference sequence). CDR3 sequence: CASSQGGAEKLFF. In DNA form, the CDR3 reads TGTGCCAGCAGCCAAGGCGGGGCTGAAAAACTGTTTTTT.

The rearrangement joins TRBV7-9 to TRBJ2-7, with 7 bases that match TRBD2. Germline CDR1 and CDR2: SEHNR and FQNEAQ (reference sequence). The V segment lost 5 bases and the J segment 0 bases; nucleotides outside the gene matches: 4. The CDR3 has 14 amino acids. The DNA for the CDR3 is TGTGCCAGCAGCCCACTAGCGCCCTCCTACGAGCAGTACTTC. This encodes CASSPLAPSYEQYF.

In its sample, this clonotype was seen a few times. This chain joins TRBV28 and TRBJ1-6; weak D call: TRBD1 (6 bases). Trimming pared 6 bases from V and 10 bases from J, leaving 19 bases between. Germline CDR1 is MDHEN and CDR2 is SYDVKM. This CDR3 is 15 amino acids long. CDR3 sequence reads: CASREGGARRSPLHF. CDR3 nucleotide sequence: TGTGCCAGCAGGGAGGGGGGCGCAAGGAGATCACCCCTCCACTTT.